What follows is one TCR beta chain and its context. TCRdb keeps only in-frame clones here, not all; method: immunoSEQ multiplex PCR. The sample contains tens of thousands of clones, more than 85% of which appear only once. This sample is part of a study of blood T cell repertoires in COVID-19. Germline V lookup: CDR1 SGHNT, CDR2 YYREEE (reference sequence). CDR3 length equals 13 residues. The V end lost 2 bases, the J end lost 7 bases, and 12 bases lay between the germline ends. Sequenced: peripheral blood. V gene TRBV5-4 combines with J gene TRBJ1-1; D uncertain. The receptor's source is a human donor with active COVID-19. The donor label of this sample is uncertain. The CDR3 reads CASSFYGRDEAFF. DNA for the CDR3: TGTGCCAGCAGCTTTTACGGGAGGGATGAAGCTTTCTTT.